One sample yielded the 18 T cell receptor beta chains listed below, sequenced in a study of blood T cell repertoires in COVID-19. Assay: immunoSEQ multiplex PCR; the TCRdb copy retains only in-frame clones and omits some. The repertoire has about 240,000 clones, about four fifths of them found once; the top ten carry 9.6%. Sequenced: peripheral blood. The origin of the receptors is a woman of 80 years or more with acute or convalescent COVID-19.

This clone has only a few counts. The chain combines TRBV6-5 with TRBJ1-5, with D uncertain. The V and J ends lost 6 bases and 4 bases respectively, with 7 bases between them. Germline CDR1 is MNHEY and CDR2 is SVGAGI. This CDR3 is built from 12 residues. Here the CDR3 DNA reads TGTGCCAGCAGGGGCCGGAATCAGCCCCAGCATTTT. Translating gives CASRGRNQPQHF.

The DNA for the CDR3 is TGTGCCAGCAGCCGTTCCGGGACAGGGGTCTACAATGAGCAGTTCTTC. It yields the protein CASSRSGTGVYNEQFF. J is TRBJ2-1 and V is TRBV7-3; TRBD1 matches at 10 bases. Per germline, CDR1 SGHTA and CDR2 FQGTGA. The CDR3 extends over 16 amino acids. J gave up 3 bases and V 5 bases, and 7 bases lay outside the gene matches.

The chain recombines TRBV21-1 with TRBJ2-1; TRBD1 was called by the table and not checked on the DNA. TRBV21-1 is a known pseudogene. CDR3 length equals 13 residues. The CDR3 DNA reads as TGTGCCAGCAGCAAAGGGCCAAACAATGAGCAGTTCTTC. Translated, it gives CASSKGPNNEQFF.

This clone came up once. V usage is TRBV28 and J usage is TRBJ2-3; D is perhaps TRBD1 (6 bases). Trimming cost V 6 bases and J 4 bases, with 11 bases left between them. The CDR3 runs to 13 residues. Germline loops: CDR1 MDHEN, CDR2 SYDVKM. This chain's CDR3 is CASSLGGSDTQYF. CDR3 sequence (DNA): TGTGCCAGCAGCCTAGGGGGTTCAGATACGCAGTATTTT.

The J gene is TRBJ2-1, the V gene TRBV5-1; 11 nucleotides align to TRBD2. CDR1 is SGHRS and CDR2 is YFSETQ in the germline V gene. Trimming cost V 8 bases and J 2 bases; bases outside gene matches: 3. CDR3 size: 14 residues. The CDR3 nucleotides read TGCGCCAGTCATAGCGGGGGGGCCTACAATGAGCAGTTCTTC. Its translation is CASHSGGAYNEQFF.

V and J are TRBV18 and TRBJ1-1; the match to TRBD1 covers 8 bases. This CDR3 has 19 amino acids. V was pared by 0 bases and J by 1 base, with 13 bases of the junction left unmatched. Germline CDR1 reads KGHSH; CDR2 reads LQKENI. CDR3 in amino acids: CASSPPPVDRVPSNTEAFF. The CDR3 DNA reads as TGTGCCAGCTCACCACCCCCCGTGGACAGGGTGCCCTCGAACACTGAAGCTTTCTTT.

This rearrangement joins TRBV9 to TRBJ2-2; D is undetermined. Per the germline V gene, CDR1 is SGDLS and CDR2 is YYNGEE. The CDR3 sequence is 15 residues long. The V end lost 0 bases, the J end lost 3 bases, and 9 bases lay between the germline ends. The DNA for the CDR3 is TGTGCCAGCAGCGTAGAGTTTCGGGACACCGGGGAGCTGTTTTTT. This codes for CASSVEFRDTGELFF. The full variable domain, completed using reference TRBV9 and TRBJ2-2, is DSGVTQTPKHLITATGQRVTLRCSPRSGDLSVYWYQQSLDQGLQFLIQYYNGEERAKGNILERFSAQQFPDLHSELNLSSLELGDSALYFCASSVEFRDTGELFFGEGSRLTVL.

This rearrangement joins TRBV19 to TRBJ2-7; D uncertain. Germline V CDR1 and CDR2: LNHDA, SQIVND (reference sequence). V lost 6 bases and J 3 bases, leaving 15 bases between the germline ends. The CDR3 has 14 residues. CDR3 sequence (DNA): TGTGCCAGTAGCCTTGGGCACTCCTTCTACGAGCAGTACTTC. It encodes CASSLGHSFYEQYF.

The chain uses TRBV18 and TRBJ2-5; a possible D gene is TRBD1 (5 bases). Germline CDR1 KGHSH, CDR2 LQKENI. This CDR3 comprises 15 residues. With 1 base removed from V and 0 bases from J, the gap between germline ends came to 9 bases. The CDR3 here is CASSPRTLYQETQYF. CDR3 DNA: TGTGCCAGCTCACCACGGACATTGTACCAAGAGACCCAGTACTTC.

The chain is built from TRBV19 and TRBJ2-7, with D perhaps TRBD1 (6 bases). Germline CDR1 and CDR2: LNHDA and SQIVND (reference sequence). Trimming shortened V by 4 bases and J by 2 bases, and 12 bases separated the two germline ends. CDR3 length equals 14 residues. CDR3 region: CASSKTGTPYEQYF. The CDR3 DNA follows: TGTGCCAGTAGTAAGACCGGGACACCCTACGAGCAGTACTTC. Combining the CDR3 with reference TRBV19 and TRBJ2-7 gives the whole variable domain DGGITQSPKYLFRKEGQNVTLSCEQNLNHDAMYWYRQDPGQGLRLIYYSQIVNDFQKGDIAEGYSVSREKKESFPLTVTSAQKNPTAFYLCASSKTGTPYEQYFGPGTRLTVT.

The chain has TRBV6-6 and TRBJ1-6; D is uncertain. Trimming took 5 bases from V and 7 from J, leaving 15 bases between them. The CDR3 extends over 15 amino acids. Germline CDR1 is MNHNY and CDR2 is SVGAGI (reference sequence). Here the CDR3 reads CASSPLRVGNSPLHF. In DNA, the CDR3 is TGTGCCAGCAGTCCCCTTCGGGTTGGGAATTCACCCCTCCACTTT.

This clone came up once. The chain links TRBV18 to TRBJ2-7, with D perhaps TRBD1 (8 bases). CDR1 is KGHSH and CDR2 is LQKENI in the germline V gene. The CDR3 is 15 amino acids. V shed 3 bases and J shed 6 bases, with 18 bases lying between them. The chain's CDR3 is CASSPRTGSGGEQYF. CDR3 nucleotide sequence: TGTGCCAGCTCACCCCGGACAGGGTCGGGGGGCGAGCAGTACTTC.

The rearrangement uses TRBV10-3 and TRBJ1-3; TRBD1 aligns across 9 bases. The V gene's germline CDR1 is ENHRY and CDR2 SYGVKD. The V gene end was trimmed by 5 bases and the J gene end by 0 bases; junction bases not matched to a gene: 5. The CDR3 sequence is 16 residues long. The CDR3 DNA is TGTGCCATCAGTTTGACAGGGGGGCTCTCTGGAAACACCATATATTTT. Translation gives CAISLTGGLSGNTIYF.

The chain carries TRBV5-1 and TRBJ2-3; the match to TRBD2 covers 11 bases. Trimming at V came to 1 base and at J to 1 base, leaving 5 bases not matched to a gene. Per the germline V gene, CDR1 is SGHRS and CDR2 is YFSETQ. The CDR3 covers 17 residues. The CDR3: CASSLISGGDGTDTQYF. In DNA form, the CDR3 reads TGCGCCAGCAGCTTGATTAGCGGGGGGGACGGCACAGATACGCAGTATTTT.

This clone was counted once. The chain carries TRBV3-1 (or the pseudogene TRBV3-2) and TRBJ2-2; D is possibly TRBD1 (5 bases). V gave up 3 bases and J gave up 3 bases, with 8 bases separating them. Germline CDR1 reads LGHDT; CDR2 reads YNNKEL (reference sequence). The CDR3 length is 14 residues. CDR3: CASSHRVDTGELFF. The CDR3 DNA sequence: TGTGCCAGCAGCCACAGGGTGGACACCGGGGAGCTGTTTTTT.

This clone was detected only a few times. The chain recombines TRBV5-1 with TRBJ2-7, with D perhaps TRBD1 (6 bases). The germline V and J ends were trimmed by 4 bases and 3 bases, with 14 bases remaining between them. Germline V CDR1 and CDR2: SGHRS, YFSETQ. This CDR3 has 14 residues. The CDR3 reads CASSPGTPYYEQYF. The CDR3 region has the DNA TGCGCCAGCAGCCCTGGGACACCTTACTACGAGCAGTACTTC.

This clone was counted a few times. This chain uses TRBV11-1 with TRBJ2-5; 7 nucleotides line up with TRBD2. The CDR3 totals 15 residues. After removal of 5 bases from V and 2 bases from J, the junction contained 8 bases not matched to a gene. Germline CDR1 reads SGHAT; CDR2 reads FQDESV (reference sequence). This chain's CDR3 is CASSPDWRGQETQYF. As DNA, the CDR3 is TGTGCCAGCAGCCCTGACTGGCGGGGGCAAGAGACCCAGTACTTC.

This chain uses TRBV4-1 with TRBJ1-1; tentative D call: TRBD1 (6 bases). The CDR3 covers 15 residues. Germline values: CDR1 MGHRA, CDR2 YSYEKL. Trimming pared 0 bases from V and 0 bases from J, leaving 8 bases between. The DNA for the CDR3 is TGCGCCAGCAGCCAAGAAACAGGGATGAACACTGAAGCTTTCTTT. Encoded protein: CASSQETGMNTEAFF.